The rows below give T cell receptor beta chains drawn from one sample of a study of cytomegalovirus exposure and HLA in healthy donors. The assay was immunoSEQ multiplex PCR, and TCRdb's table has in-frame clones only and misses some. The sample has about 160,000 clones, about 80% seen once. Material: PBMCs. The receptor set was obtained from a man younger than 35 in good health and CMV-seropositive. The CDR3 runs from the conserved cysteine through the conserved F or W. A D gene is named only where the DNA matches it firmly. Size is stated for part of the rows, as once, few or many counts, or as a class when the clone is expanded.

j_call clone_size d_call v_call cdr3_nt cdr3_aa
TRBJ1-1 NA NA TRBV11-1 TGTGCCAGCAGGGGAACAGGGTCGAACACTGAAGCTTTCTTT CASRGTGSNTEAFF
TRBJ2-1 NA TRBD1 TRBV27 TGTGCCAGCAGTTTAGGGGGGGGACAGGGGTACAATGAGCAGTTCTTC CASSLGGGQGYNEQFF
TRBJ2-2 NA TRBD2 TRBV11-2 TGTGCCAGCAGCCTTAGCGGGAGGGCCGACGGCGGGGAGCTGTTTTTT CASSLSGRADGGELFF
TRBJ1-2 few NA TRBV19 TGTGCCAGTAGTATATTTAACAGAAACTATGGCTACACCTTC CASSIFNRNYGYTF
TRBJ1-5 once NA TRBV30 TGTGCCTGGAGCGACGGAGGGGCAAGCAATCAGCCCCAGCATTTT CAWSDGGASNQPQHF
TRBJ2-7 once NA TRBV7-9 TGTTCCAGCAGCTTAGTGTGGGCCGAGCAGTACTTC CSSSLVWAEQYF
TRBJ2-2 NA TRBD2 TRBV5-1 TGCGCCAGCAGCCGGGTGGGACTAGCACCCACGGGGGAGCTGTTTTTT CASSRVGLAPTGELFF
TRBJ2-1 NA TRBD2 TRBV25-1 TGTGCCAGCAGTGAAGGGACTAGCGGGATTTTCAATGAGCAGTTCTTC CASSEGTSGIFNEQFF
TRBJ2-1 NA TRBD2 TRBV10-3 TGTGCCATCAGAGGACTAGCGGGGGGTACCTACAATGAGCAGTTCTTC CAIRGLAGGTYNEQFF
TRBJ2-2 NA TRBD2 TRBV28 TGTGCCAGCAGTCGGGACTACCTGAACACCGGGGAGCTGTTTTTT CASSRDYLNTGELFF
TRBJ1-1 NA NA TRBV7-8 TGTGCCAGCAGCTCCCTTTCAGACATCTATAAACGCACTGAAGCTTTCTTT CASSSLSDIYKRTEAFF
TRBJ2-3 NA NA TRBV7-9 TGTGCCAGCAGCCCCGGGCTGGGGGCGGGGGCAGATACGCAGTATTTT CASSPGLGAGADTQYF
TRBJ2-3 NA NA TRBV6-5 TGTGCCAGCAGTTATCGGGTCCCCACAGATACGCAGTATTTT CASSYRVPTDTQYF
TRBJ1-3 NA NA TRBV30 TGTGCCTGGAACCCGGGGGCTGGAAACACCATATATTTT CAWNPGAGNTIYF
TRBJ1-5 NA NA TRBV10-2 TGCGCCAGCAGTGAGGAGGCCCTTCGGCAGCCCCAGCATTTT CASSEEALRQPQHF
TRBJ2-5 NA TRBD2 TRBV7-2 TGTGCCAGCAGCTCCGAGGGGCGGGGGGGCCGTATAGAGACCCAGTACTTC CASSSEGRGGRIETQYF
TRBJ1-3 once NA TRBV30 TGTGCCTGGACCAGGGGCCCAGGGTCTGGAAACACCATATATTTT CAWTRGPGSGNTIYF
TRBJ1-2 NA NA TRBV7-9 TGTGCCAGCAGCTTCGGCGGAGGGCGAGGCTACACCTTC CASSFGGGRGYTF
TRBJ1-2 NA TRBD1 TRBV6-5 TGTGCCAGCAGTCGGGACAGCCGCTATGGCTACACCTTC CASSRDSRYGYTF
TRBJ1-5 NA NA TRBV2 TGTGCCAGCAGTGAGTCCAGGGTCGATCAGCCCCAGCATTTT CASSESRVDQPQHF
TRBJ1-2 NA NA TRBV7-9 TGTGCCAGCAGCTTAGATCCGCGTTATGGCTACACCTTC CASSLDPRYGYTF
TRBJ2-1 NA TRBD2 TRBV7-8 TGTGCCAGCAGCTTACTAGCGGGAGGGCCCTACAATGAGCAGTTCTTC CASSLLAGGPYNEQFF
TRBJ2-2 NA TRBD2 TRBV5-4 TGTGCCAGCAGCCCCCTAGCGGGGGGGCGTGTCGGGGAGCTGTTTTTT CASSPLAGGRVGELFF
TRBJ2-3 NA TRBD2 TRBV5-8 TGTGCCAGCAGCTTGATGGGGGGAGGGCCGAGCACAGATACGCAGTATTTT CASSLMGGGPSTDTQYF
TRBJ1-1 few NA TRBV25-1 TGTGCCAGCTCGGCGGGGATCTCCACTGAAGCTTTCTTT CASSAGISTEAFF
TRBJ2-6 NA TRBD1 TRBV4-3 TGCGCCAGCAGCCAGGCCACAGGGGCTGGGGCCAACGGCCTGACTTTC CASSQATGAGANGLTF
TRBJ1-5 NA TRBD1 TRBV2 TGTGCCAGCCAGGGACAGCCTAATCAGCCCCAGCATTTT CASQGQPNQPQHF
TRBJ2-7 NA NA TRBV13 TGTGCCAGCAGCCCGGCTCTGCGGGGCTACGAGCAGTACTTC CASSPALRGYEQYF